The sequence of this T cell receptor beta chain was determined in a study of Ad26.COV2.S vaccination and SARS-CoV-2 variants. The wider study: Donor was in the COV1001 Ad26.COV2.S trial arm.

This table comes from immunoSEQ multiplex PCR, and its TCRdb copy is limited to in-frame clones, with some not included. The data show a few hundred thousand clones, roughly 91% seen once. CDR1 is LNHNV and CDR2 is YYDKDF in the germline V gene (reference sequence). The CDR3 is 15 residues long. V lost 1 base and J lost 8; bases outside the gene matches: 9. As for treatment: over 15 received Ad26.COV2.S at low or high dose, single or two shots; about 5 received placebo; per-sample allocation not given. Vaccine and placebo recipients were sampled on day 63 after the first injection. The source is a person between 18 and 59 years old who received the Ad26.COV2.S COVID-19 vaccine or a placebo. The sample consisted of peripheral blood, taken in a trial of Ad26.COV2.S vaccine versus placebo. This sequence joins TRBV15 and TRBJ1-2; the match to TRBD1 covers 8 bases. The CDR3 DNA is TGTGCCACCAGCAGAGTCTCGGACAGGGTGCGGGGCTACACCTTC. This translates into CATSRVSDRVRGYTF.